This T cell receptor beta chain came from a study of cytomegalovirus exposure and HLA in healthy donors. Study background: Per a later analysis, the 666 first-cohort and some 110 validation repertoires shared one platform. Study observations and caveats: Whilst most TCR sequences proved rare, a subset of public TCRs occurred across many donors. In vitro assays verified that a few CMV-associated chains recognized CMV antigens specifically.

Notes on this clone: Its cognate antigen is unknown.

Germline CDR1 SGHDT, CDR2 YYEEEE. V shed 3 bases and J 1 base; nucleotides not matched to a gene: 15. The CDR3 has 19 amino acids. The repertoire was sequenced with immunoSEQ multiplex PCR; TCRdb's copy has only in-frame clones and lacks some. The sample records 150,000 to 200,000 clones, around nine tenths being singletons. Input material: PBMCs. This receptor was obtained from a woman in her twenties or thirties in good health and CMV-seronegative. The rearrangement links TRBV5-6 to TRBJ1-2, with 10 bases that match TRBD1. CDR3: CASSSPSGQGSGVNYGYTF. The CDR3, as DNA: TGTGCCAGCAGCTCTCCGTCGGGACAGGGGTCAGGTGTTAACTATGGCTACACCTTC.